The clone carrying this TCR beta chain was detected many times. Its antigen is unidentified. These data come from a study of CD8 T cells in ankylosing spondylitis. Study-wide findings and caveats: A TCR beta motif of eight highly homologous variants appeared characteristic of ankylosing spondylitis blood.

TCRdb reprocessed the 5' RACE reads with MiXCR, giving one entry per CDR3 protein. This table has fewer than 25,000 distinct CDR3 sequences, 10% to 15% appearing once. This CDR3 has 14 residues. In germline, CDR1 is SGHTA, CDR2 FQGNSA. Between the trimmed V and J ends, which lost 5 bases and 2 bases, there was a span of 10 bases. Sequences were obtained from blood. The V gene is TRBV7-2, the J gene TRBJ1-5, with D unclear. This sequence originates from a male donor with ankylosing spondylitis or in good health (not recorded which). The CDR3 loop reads CASSPDSGNQPQHF. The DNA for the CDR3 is TGTGCCAGCAGCCCCGATTCTGGCAATCAGCCCCAGCATTTT. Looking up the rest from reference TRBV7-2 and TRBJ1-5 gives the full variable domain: GAGVSQSPSNKVTEKGKDVELRCDPISGHTALYWYRQSLGQGLEFLIYFQGNSAPDKSGLPSDRFSAERTGGSVSTLTIQRTQQEDSAVYLCASSPDSGNQPQHFGDGTRLSIL.